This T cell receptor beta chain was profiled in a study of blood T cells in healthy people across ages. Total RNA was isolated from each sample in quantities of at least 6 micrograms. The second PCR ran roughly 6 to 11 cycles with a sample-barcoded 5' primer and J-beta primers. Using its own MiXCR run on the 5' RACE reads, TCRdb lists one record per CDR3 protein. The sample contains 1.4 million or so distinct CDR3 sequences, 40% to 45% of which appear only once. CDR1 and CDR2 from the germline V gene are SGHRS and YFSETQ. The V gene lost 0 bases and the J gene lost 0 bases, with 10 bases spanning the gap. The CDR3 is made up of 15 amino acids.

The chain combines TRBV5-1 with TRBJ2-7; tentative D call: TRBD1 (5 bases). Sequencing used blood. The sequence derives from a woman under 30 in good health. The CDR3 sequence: CASSLEGWSSYEQYF. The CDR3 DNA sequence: TGCGCCAGCAGCTTGGAGGGGTGGTCCTCCTACGAGCAGTACTTC. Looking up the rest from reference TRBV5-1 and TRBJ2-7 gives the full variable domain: KAGVTQTPRYLIKTRGQQVTLSCSPISGHRSVSWYQQTPGQGLQFLFEYFSETQRNKGNFPGRFSGRQFSNSRSEMNVSTLELGDSALYLCASSLEGWSSYEQYFGPGTRLTVT.